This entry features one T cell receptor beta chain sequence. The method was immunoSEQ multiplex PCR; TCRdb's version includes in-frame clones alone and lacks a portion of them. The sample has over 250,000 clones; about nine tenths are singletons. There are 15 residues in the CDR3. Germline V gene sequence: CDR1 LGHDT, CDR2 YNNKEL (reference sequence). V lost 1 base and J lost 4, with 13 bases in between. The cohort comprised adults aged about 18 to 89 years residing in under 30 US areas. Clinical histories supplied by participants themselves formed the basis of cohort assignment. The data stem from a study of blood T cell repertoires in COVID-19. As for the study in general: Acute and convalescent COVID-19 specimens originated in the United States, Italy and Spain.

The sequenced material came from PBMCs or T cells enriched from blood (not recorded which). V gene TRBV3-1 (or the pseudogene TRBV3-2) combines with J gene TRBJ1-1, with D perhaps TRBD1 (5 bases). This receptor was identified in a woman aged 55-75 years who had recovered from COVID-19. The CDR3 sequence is CASSQGTGEGTEAFF. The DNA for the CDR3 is TGTGCCAGCAGCCAAGGGACGGGGGAGGGCACTGAAGCTTTCTTT.